The next 10 T cell receptor beta chains were all read from a single sample in a study of blood T cell repertoires in COVID-19. The repertoire was sequenced with immunoSEQ multiplex PCR; TCRdb's copy has only in-frame clones and lacks some. The data show more than 65,000 clones, with roughly 87% seen just once and approximately 13% held by the top ten. Sequencing used peripheral blood. These receptors were obtained from an elderly woman with acute or convalescent COVID-19.

The chain joins TRBV18 to TRBJ2-3; perhaps TRBD2 as D (5 bases). CDR3 length equals 14 residues. The V end lost 3 bases, the J end lost 2 bases, and 9 bases lay between the germline ends. Germline V gene sequence: CDR1 KGHSH, CDR2 LQKENI. The chain's CDR3 is CASSPLRVTDTQYF. For the CDR3, the DNA is TGTGCCAGCTCACCTCTGCGGGTCACAGATACGCAGTATTTT.

In this sample, this clone turned up once. V is TRBV19 and J is TRBJ1-5; 7 bases align to TRBD1. Germline CDR1 LNHDA, CDR2 SQIVND (reference sequence). The CDR3 is made up of 14 amino acids. J gave up 4 bases and V 6 bases, and 6 bases lay outside the gene matches. This CDR3 reads CASRGTQGNQPQHF. DNA for the CDR3: TGTGCCAGTAGGGGTACACAGGGGAATCAGCCCCAGCATTTT.

The gene calls are TRBV27 and TRBJ2-1; 7 nucleotides agree with TRBD1. CDR1 is MNHEY and CDR2 is SMNVEV in the germline V gene (reference sequence). Trimming cost V 7 bases and J 4 bases; bases outside gene matches: 13. This CDR3 spans 16 amino acids. The CDR3 coding sequence is TGTGCCAGCACTACCAGGACAGGACGCCCGTACAATGAGCAGTTCTTC. Residues: CASTTRTGRPYNEQFF.

This clone came up once. V gene TRBV19 combines with J gene TRBJ2-2; tentative D call: TRBD1 (5 bases). The V gene lost 5 bases and the J gene lost 5 bases, with 9 bases spanning the gap. The CDR3 is 13 residues long. Germline loops: CDR1 LNHDA, CDR2 SQIVND (reference sequence). This CDR3 is CASSHRPTGELFF. In DNA form, the CDR3 reads TGTGCCAGTAGTCACAGGCCAACCGGGGAGCTGTTTTTT.

The J gene is TRBJ2-1, the V gene TRBV13; D call uncertain. The CDR3 spans 12 residues. Germline V lookup: CDR1 PRHDT, CDR2 FYEKMQ (reference sequence). The V and J ends lost 4 bases and 3 bases respectively, with 4 bases between them. The CDR3 DNA sequence: TGTGCCAGCAGCTCTTTCTACAATGAGCAGTTCTTC. The encoded protein is CASSSFYNEQFF.

The chain couples TRBV4-1 to TRBJ1-2; TRBD1 might be the D (5 bases). The CDR3 loop spans 15 amino acids. Between the trimmed V and J ends, which lost 0 bases and 4 bases, there was a span of 12 bases. Per germline, CDR1 MGHRA and CDR2 YSYEKL. The CDR3 sequence is CASSQDFWGGYGYTF. CDR3 DNA: TGCGCCAGCAGCCAAGATTTCTGGGGCGGCTATGGCTACACCTTC.

The chain carries TRBV20-1 and TRBJ2-1; 7 bases are shared with TRBD2. This CDR3 is built from 10 residues. CDR1 is DFQATT, CDR2 SNEGSKA, per germline (reference sequence). The CDR3 bases are TGCAGCCCGGGAGGCAATGAGCAGTTCTTC. This translates into CSPGGNEQFF.

V gene TRBV10-3 combines with J gene TRBJ1-1, with D tentatively TRBD1 (6 bases). The germline CDR1 and CDR2 sequences are ENHRY and SYGVKD. This CDR3 is 18 amino acids long. The V end was cut by 2 bases, the J end by 0 bases, with 19 bases between. The CDR3: CAISEPSWTAFMNTEAFF. CDR3 coding DNA: TGTGCCATCAGTGAGCCTTCTTGGACAGCTTTTATGAACACTGAAGCTTTCTTT.

CDR3 DNA: TGTGCCAGCAAGGGACAGGCTCCATCGATGGGTAGAGATACGCAGTATTTT. Translated, it gives CASKGQAPSMGRDTQYF. The rearrangement uses TRBV28 and TRBJ2-3; 8 bases are a match to TRBD1. Germline V lookup: CDR1 MDHEN, CDR2 SYDVKM. The CDR3 totals 17 residues. The V gene end was trimmed by 7 bases and the J gene end by 5 bases; junction bases not matched to a gene: 17.

This clone turned up a few times. The chain carries TRBV5-4 and TRBJ2-3, with D perhaps matching TRBD2 (6 bases). V was shortened by 4 bases and J by 4 bases, with 10 bases between the two germline ends. The CDR3 has 13 residues. The germline V gene encodes CDR1 SGHNT and CDR2 YYREEE (reference sequence). The CDR3 DNA sequence: TGTGCCAGCAGCACCTCGGGGGCAGATACGCAGTATTTT. It specifies CASSTSGADTQYF.